The clone carrying this TCR beta chain was seen once. The antigen is unknown. PCR involved 60 Vbeta and 13 Jbeta primers. Method: immunoSEQ multiplex PCR; TCRdb's copy keeps in-frame clones and lacks some. The sample includes about 210,000 clones, over 80% of them seen just once. The V gene end was trimmed by 2 bases and the J gene end by 1 base; junction bases not matched to a gene: 0. Germline-derived CDR1 and CDR2 are WNHNN and SYGVQD (reference sequence). The length of the CDR3 is 15 residues. These data belong to a study of cytomegalovirus exposure and HLA in healthy donors. Study findings and constraints: Being productive about 87% or about 30% of the time was typical of most TCR beta V segments in an earlier analysis.

The sample was PBMCs. The sequence was collected from a man in his forties in good health and CMV-seropositive. The chain carries TRBV10-1 and TRBJ2-3, with 10 bases matching TRBD2. The CDR3 protein is CASSEGLAGTDTQYF. The CDR3 bases are TGCGCCAGCAGTGAGGGACTAGCGGGCACAGATACGCAGTATTTT.